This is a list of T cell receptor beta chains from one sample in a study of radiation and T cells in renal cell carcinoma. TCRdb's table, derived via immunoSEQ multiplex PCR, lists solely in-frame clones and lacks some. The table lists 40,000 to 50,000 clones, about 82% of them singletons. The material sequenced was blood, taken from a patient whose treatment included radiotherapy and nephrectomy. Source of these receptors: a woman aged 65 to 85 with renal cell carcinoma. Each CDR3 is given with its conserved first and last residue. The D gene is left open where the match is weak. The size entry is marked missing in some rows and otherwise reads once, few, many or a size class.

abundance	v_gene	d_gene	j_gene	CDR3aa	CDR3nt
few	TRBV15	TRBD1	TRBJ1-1	CATSRDQGARAFF	TGTGCCACCAGCAGAGATCAGGGGGCAAGGGCTTTCTTT
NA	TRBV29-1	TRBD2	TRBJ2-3	CSVHGSSGGSTDTQYF	TGCAGCGTCCATGGCTCTAGCGGGGGAAGCACAGATACGCAGTATTTT
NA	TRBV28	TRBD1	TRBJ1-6	CASSLWDRGVSNSPLHF	TGTGCCAGCAGTTTATGGGACAGGGGAGTTTCAAATTCACCCCTCCACTTT
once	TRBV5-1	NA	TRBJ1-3	CASSLEGPGNTIYF	TGCGCCAGCAGCTTGGAGGGTCCTGGAAACACCATATATTTT
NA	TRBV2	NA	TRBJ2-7	CASDNLYGEQYF	TGTGCCAGCGACAACCTCTACGGAGAGCAGTACTTC
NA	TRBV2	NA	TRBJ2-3	CASSGGLGTSTDTQYF	TGTGCCAGCAGTGGAGGATTAGGGACGAGCACAGATACGCAGTATTTT
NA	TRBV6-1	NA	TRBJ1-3	CASRTDSGNTIYF	TGTGCCAGCAGAACGGACTCTGGAAACACCATATATTTT
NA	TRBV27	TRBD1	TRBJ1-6	CASSLSGQGAHSPLHF	TGTGCCAGCAGTTTATCTGGACAGGGGGCACATTCACCCCTCCACTTT
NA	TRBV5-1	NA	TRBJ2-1	CASSISGGGAFNEQFF	TGCGCCAGCAGCATTAGTGGCGGGGGCGCCTTCAATGAGCAGTTCTTC
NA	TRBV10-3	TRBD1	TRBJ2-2	CAISGQGANTGELFF	TGTGCCATCAGTGGGCAGGGGGCGAACACCGGGGAGCTGTTTTTT